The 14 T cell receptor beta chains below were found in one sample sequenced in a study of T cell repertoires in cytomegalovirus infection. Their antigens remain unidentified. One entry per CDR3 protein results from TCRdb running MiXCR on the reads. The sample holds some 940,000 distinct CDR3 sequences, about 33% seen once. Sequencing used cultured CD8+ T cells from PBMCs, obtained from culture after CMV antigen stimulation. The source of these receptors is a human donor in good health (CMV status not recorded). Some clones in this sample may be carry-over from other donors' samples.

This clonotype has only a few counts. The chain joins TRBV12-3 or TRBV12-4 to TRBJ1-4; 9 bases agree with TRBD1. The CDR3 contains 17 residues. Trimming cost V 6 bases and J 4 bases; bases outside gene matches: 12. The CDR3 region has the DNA TGTGCCAGCAGACGGTCCCGGGACAGGGATCTTAATGAAAAACTGTTTTTT. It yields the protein CASRRSRDRDLNEKLFF.

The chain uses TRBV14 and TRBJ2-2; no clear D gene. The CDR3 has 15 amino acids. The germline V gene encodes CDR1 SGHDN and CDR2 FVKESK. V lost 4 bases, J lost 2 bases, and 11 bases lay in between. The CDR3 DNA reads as TGTGCCAGCAGCCCCCTTGGAAGCAACACCGGGGAGCTGTTTTTT. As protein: CASSPLGSNTGELFF.

CDR3 coding DNA: TGCAGTGCTAGAGATTTGGTCGGGGGAGGCTACACCTTC. It encodes CSARDLVGGGYTF. The chain links TRBV20-1 to TRBJ1-2; TRBD1 might be the D (5 bases). Deletions cut 0 bases from V and 8 bases from J, with 13 bases between. Per germline, CDR1 DFQATT and CDR2 SNEGSKA (reference sequence). The CDR3 sequence is 13 residues long.

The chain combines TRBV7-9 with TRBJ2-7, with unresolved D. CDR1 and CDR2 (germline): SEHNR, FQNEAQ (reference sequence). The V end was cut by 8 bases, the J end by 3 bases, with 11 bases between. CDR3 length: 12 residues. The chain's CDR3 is CASGQADYEQYF. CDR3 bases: TGTGCCAGCGGGCAGGCCGACTACGAGCAGTACTTC. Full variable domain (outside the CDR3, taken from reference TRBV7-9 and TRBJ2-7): DTGVSQNPRHKITKRGQNVTFRCDPISEHNRLYWYRQTLGQGPEFLTYFQNEAQLEKSRLLSDRFSAERPKGSFSTLEIQRTEQGDSAMYLCASGQADYEQYFGPGTRLTVT.

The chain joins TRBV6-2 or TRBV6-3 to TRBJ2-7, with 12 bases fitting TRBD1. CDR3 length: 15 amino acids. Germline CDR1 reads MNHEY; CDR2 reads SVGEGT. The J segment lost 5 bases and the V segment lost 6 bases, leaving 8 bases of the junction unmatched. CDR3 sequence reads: CASSSGQGALNEQYF. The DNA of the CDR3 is TGTGCCAGCAGCTCGGGACAGGGGGCTCTGAACGAGCAGTACTTC.

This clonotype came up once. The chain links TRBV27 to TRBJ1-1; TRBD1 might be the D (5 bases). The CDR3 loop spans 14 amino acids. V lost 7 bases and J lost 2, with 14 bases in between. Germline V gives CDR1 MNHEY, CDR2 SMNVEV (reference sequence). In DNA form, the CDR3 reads TGTGCCAGCACCGGGGACGGTAGAAACACTGAAGCTTTCTTT. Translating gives CASTGDGRNTEAFF.

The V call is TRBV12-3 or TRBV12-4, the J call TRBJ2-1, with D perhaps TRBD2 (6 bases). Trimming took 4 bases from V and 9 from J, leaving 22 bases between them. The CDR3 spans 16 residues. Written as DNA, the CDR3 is TGTGCCAGCAGTTCCTTCGGTGGGGGGATACAAGGTGAGCAGTTCTTC. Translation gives CASSSFGGGIQGEQFF.

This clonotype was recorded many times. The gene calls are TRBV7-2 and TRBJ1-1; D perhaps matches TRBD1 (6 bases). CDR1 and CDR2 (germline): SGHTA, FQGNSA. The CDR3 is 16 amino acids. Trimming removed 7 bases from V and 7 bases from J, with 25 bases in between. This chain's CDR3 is CASTREAGEFVGEAFF. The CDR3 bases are TGTGCCAGCACCCGCGAGGCAGGGGAATTTGTGGGTGAAGCTTTCTTT.

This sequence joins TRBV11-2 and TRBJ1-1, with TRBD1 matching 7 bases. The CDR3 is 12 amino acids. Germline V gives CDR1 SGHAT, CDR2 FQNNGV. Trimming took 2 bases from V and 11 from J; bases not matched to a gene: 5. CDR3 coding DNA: TGTGCCAGCAGCTTAACAGGGGTACAGGCTTTCTTT. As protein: CASSLTGVQAFF.

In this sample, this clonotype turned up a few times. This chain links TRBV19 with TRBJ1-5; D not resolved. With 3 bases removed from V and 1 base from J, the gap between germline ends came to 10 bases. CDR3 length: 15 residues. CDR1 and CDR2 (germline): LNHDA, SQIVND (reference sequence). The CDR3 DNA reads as TGTGCCAGTAGTATGGCGGGAGCGAGCAATCAGCCCCAGCATTTT. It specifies CASSMAGASNQPQHF.

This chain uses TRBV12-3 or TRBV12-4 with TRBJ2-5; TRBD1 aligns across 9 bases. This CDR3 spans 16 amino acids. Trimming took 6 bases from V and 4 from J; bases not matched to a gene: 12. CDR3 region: CASSPGTGWLRETQYF. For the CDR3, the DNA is TGTGCCAGCAGCCCCGGGACAGGGTGGCTTCGAGAGACCCAGTACTTC.

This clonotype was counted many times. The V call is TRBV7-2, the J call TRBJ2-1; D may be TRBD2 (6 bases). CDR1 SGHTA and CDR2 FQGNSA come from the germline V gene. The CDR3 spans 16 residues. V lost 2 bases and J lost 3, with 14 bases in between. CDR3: CASSLPHRGIYNEQFF. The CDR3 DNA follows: TGTGCCAGCAGCTTACCCCACCGGGGGATCTACAATGAGCAGTTCTTC.

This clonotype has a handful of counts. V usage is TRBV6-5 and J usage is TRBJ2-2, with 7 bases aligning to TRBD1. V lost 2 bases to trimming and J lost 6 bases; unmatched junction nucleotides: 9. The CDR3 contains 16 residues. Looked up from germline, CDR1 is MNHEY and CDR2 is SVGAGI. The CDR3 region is CASSYLYDRVAGELFF. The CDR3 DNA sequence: TGTGCCAGCAGTTACCTTTACGACAGGGTCGCCGGGGAGCTGTTTTTT.

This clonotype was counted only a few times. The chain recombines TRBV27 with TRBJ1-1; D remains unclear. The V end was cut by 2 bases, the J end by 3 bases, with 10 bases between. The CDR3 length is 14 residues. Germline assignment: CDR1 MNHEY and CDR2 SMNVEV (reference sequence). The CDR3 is CASSLRQTYTEAFF. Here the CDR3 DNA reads TGTGCCAGCAGTTTACGACAAACCTACACTGAAGCTTTCTTT.